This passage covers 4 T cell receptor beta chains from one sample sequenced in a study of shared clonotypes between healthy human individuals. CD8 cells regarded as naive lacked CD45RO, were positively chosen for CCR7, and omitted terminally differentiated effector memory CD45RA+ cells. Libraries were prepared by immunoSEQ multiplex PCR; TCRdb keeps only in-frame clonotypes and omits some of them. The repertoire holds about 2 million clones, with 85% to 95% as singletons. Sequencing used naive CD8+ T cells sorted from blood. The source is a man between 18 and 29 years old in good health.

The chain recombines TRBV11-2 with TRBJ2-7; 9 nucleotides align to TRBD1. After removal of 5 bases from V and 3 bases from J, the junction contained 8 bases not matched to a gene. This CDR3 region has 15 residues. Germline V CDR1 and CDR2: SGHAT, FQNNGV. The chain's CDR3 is CASSPDRGLVYEQYF. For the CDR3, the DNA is TGTGCCAGCAGCCCGGACAGGGGCTTAGTCTACGAGCAGTACTTC.

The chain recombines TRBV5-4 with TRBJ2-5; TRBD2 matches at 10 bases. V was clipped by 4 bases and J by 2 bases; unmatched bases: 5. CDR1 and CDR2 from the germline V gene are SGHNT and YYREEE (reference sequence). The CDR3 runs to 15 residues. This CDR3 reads CASSPGLATQETQYF. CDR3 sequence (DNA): TGTGCCAGCAGCCCGGGACTAGCGACTCAAGAGACCCAGTACTTC.

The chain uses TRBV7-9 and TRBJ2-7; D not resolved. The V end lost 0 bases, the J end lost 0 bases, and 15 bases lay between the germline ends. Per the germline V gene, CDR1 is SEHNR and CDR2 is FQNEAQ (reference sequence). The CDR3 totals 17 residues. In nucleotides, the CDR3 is TGTGCCAGCAGCTTAGCGCATCGAACAGCCCCCTCCTACGAGCAGTACTTC. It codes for CASSLAHRTAPSYEQYF.

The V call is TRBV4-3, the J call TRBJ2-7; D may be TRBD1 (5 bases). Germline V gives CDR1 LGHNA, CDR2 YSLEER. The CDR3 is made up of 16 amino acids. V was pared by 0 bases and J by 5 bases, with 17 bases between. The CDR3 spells CASSQDGFTRENEQYF. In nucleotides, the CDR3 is TGCGCCAGCAGCCAAGATGGGTTTACCAGGGAAAACGAGCAGTACTTC.